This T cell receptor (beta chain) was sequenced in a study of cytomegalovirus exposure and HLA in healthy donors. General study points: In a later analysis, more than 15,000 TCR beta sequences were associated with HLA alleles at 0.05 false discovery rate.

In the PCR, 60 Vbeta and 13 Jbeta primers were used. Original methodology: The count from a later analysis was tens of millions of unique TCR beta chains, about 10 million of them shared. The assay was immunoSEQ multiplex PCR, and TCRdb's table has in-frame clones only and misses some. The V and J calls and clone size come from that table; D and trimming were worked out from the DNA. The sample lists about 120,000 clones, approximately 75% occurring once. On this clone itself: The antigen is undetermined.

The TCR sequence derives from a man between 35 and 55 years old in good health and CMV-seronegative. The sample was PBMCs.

CDR3 loop: CASNREWETQYF. CDR3 in DNA: TGTGCCAGCAACCGGGAGTGGGAGACCCAGTACTTC. The chain combines TRBV7-2 with TRBJ2-5; D perhaps matches TRBD2 (6 bases). Germline V CDR1 and CDR2: SGHTA, FQGNSA. The CDR3 consists of 12 residues. Trimming pared 7 bases from V and 5 bases from J, leaving 11 bases between.